This TCR beta chain was sequenced for a study of cytomegalovirus exposure and HLA in healthy donors. General study findings and limits: V segments that were indistinguishable, TRBV6-2 and TRBV6-3 among them, were omitted from analysis. Later findings reportedly placed an Asian-associated ancestry cluster below the approximately 630-donor mean for N-insertions. It was around 160 TCR beta chains that were listed as cytomegalovirus-associated. Among CMV-associated TCR beta chains, most appeared HLA-restricted in a later analysis.

PCR amplification relied on 60 Vbeta primers (plus 13 Jbeta primers). The repertoire was sequenced with immunoSEQ multiplex PCR; TCRdb's copy has only in-frame clones and lacks some. The repertoire holds approximately 150,000 clones, with around 81% as singletons. For this clone: Its antigen is currently unknown.

The CDR3 spans 15 residues. Trimming removed 2 bases from V and 4 bases from J, with 12 bases in between. Per germline, CDR1 LNHDA and CDR2 SQIVND (reference sequence). The chain links TRBV19 to TRBJ1-5, with D possibly matching TRBD1 (5 bases). The sequenced sample consisted of PBMCs. The sequence derives from a woman aged 18-35 years in good health and CMV-seropositive. CDR3 bases: TGTGCCAGTAGTATATGGGGGACTTCGAATCAGCCCCAGCATTTT. Amino acid sequence: CASSIWGTSNQPQHF.